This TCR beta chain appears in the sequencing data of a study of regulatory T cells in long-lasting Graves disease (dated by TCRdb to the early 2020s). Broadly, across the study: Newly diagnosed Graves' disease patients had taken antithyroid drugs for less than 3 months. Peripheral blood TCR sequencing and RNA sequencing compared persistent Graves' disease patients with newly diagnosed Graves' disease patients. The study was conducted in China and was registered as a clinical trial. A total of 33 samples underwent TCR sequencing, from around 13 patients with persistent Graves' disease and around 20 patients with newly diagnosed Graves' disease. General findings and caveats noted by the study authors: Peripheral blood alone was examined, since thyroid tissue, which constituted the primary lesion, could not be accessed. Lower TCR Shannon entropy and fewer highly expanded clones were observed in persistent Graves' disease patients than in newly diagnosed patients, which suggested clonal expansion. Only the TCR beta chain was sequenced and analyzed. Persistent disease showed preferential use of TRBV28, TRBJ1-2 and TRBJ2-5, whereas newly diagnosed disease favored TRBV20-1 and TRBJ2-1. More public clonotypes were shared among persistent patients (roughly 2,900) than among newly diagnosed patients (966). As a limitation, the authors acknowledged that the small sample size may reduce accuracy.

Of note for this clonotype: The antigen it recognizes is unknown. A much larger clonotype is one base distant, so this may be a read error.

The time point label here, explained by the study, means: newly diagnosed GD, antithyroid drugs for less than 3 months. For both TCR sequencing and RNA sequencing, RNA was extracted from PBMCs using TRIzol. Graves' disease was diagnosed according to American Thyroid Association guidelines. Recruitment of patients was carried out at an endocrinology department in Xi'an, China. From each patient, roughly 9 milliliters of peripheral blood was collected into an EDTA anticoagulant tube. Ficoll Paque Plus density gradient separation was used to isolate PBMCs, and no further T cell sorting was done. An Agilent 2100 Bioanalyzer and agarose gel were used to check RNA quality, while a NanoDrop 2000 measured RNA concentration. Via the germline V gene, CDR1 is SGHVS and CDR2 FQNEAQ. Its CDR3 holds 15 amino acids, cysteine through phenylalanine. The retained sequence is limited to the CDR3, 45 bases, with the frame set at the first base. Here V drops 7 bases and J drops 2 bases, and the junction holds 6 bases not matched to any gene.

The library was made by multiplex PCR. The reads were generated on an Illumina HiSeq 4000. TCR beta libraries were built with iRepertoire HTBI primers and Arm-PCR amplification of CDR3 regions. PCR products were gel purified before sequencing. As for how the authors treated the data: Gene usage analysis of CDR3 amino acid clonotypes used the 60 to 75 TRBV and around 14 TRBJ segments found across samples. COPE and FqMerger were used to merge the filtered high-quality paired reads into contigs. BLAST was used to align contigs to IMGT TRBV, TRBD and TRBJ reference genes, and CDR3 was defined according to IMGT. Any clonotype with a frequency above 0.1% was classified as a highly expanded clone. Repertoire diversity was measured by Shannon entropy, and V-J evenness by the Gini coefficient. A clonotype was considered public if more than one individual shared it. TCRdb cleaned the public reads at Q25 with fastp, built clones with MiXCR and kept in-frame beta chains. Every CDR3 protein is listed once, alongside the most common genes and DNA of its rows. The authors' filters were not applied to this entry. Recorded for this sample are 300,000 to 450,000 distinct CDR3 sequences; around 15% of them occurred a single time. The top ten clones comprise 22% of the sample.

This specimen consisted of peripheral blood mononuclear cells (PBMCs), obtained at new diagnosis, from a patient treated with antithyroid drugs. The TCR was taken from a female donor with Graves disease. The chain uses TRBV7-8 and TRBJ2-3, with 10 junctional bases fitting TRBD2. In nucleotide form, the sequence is TGTGCCAGCAACTTGACTAGCGGGCCCACAGATACGCAGTATTTT. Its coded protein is CASNLTSGPTDTQYF.